This is a list of T cell receptor beta chains from one sample in a study of blood T cell repertoires in COVID-19. The method was immunoSEQ multiplex PCR; TCRdb's version includes in-frame clones alone and lacks a portion of them. The sample holds 140,000 or so clones, about four fifths seen once. The source material was peripheral blood. All receptors derive from a human donor in a cohort sampled during active COVID-19. CDR3s include the opening cysteine and the closing phenylalanine or tryptophan. D genes are given only for firm matches. For some rows the clone size is stated as once, few or many, or as a class when expanded; others skip it.

CDR3 DNA	CDR3 protein	D gene	V gene	J gene	clone size
TGTGCCAGCACCGGTAGCGGGATTCCCACCTACGAGCAGTACTTC	CASTGSGIPTYEQYF	TRBD2	TRBV28	TRBJ2-7	-
TGTGCCACCAGCACGTTCATGCGGGTCGATCAGCCCCAGCATTTT	CATSTFMRVDQPQHF	-	TRBV15	TRBJ1-5	-
TGTGCCAGCAGTAAGGATGGTCCGGAGGGAGGGGAGCTGTTTTTT	CASSKDGPEGGELFF	-	TRBV6-5	TRBJ2-2	-
TGCAGCGTTCACAAGGACAGTGGCGAGACCCAGTACTTC	CSVHKDSGETQYF	-	TRBV29-1	TRBJ2-5	-
TGTGCCAGCAGCACCCAGTCCCCGAGGACAGGGAACGAGCAGTACTTC	CASSTQSPRTGNEQYF	TRBD1	TRBV7-8	TRBJ2-7	-
TGCGCCAGCAGCCAAGATCAAGGGGGCGCAAACTATGGCTACACCTTC	CASSQDQGGANYGYTF	TRBD1	TRBV4-3	TRBJ1-2	-
TGTGCCAGCAGCGGAGGGGCTAGCGGTTCCTACGAGCAGTACTTC	CASSGGASGSYEQYF	TRBD2	TRBV9	TRBJ2-7	-
TGTGCCAGCAGTCCTATTGCGGATTTCGAGCGGGAGACGGAGACCCAGTACTTC	CASSPIADFERETETQYF	TRBD2	TRBV28	TRBJ2-5	-
TGTGCCAGCAGCAAAGAGGCGGGAGGGCCCTCCTACGAGCAGTACTTC	CASSKEAGGPSYEQYF	-	TRBV21-1	TRBJ2-7	-
TGTGCCAGCCTAGGGGGGGACAGGGAGTCCTACGAGCAGTACTTC	CASLGGDRESYEQYF	TRBD1	TRBV28	TRBJ2-7	-
TGTGCCAGCAGTTTATTGTCGGGAAAGGAGTATTTT	CASSLLSGKEYF	-	TRBV28	TRBJ2-3	-
TGCGCCAGCAGTCAATCGGACAGGCCCATCCAACCAGGGGAGCAGTACTTC	CASSQSDRPIQPGEQYF	TRBD1	TRBV23-1	TRBJ2-7	-
TGTGCCAGCAGTTCTGGACAGGGTCCCTACGAGCAGTACTTC	CASSSGQGPYEQYF	TRBD1	TRBV28	TRBJ2-7	-
TGTGCCAGCAGCTTCGGCGGGACTACCCGGGGGAACGAGCAGTACTTC	CASSFGGTTRGNEQYF	TRBD2	TRBV7-2	TRBJ2-7	-
TGCAGCGTAGAACGGGATTCGGAGACCCAGTACTTC	CSVERDSETQYF	-	TRBV29-1	TRBJ2-5	-
TGTGCCAGCAGCCAAGCATCTAGCTGGGAGCTCTCCGAGCAGTACTTC	CASSQASSWELSEQYF	-	TRBV4-2	TRBJ2-7	-
TGTGCCAGCAGCCCTACAGGGAGAGATACGCAGTATTTT	CASSPTGRDTQYF	-	TRBV11-1	TRBJ2-3	-
TGTGCCAGCAGTTTACATGCCCAGGCCGGCTACGAGCAGTACTTC	CASSLHAQAGYEQYF	-	TRBV28	TRBJ2-7	-
TGTGCCAGCAGCTTATCAAGGGAGCGCGGGACCCGCGGGGAGCTGTTTTTT	CASSLSRERGTRGELFF	-	TRBV7-2	TRBJ2-2	-
TGTGCCAGCAGCCCCGGGAGTAGTAACTATGGCTACACCTTC	CASSPGSSNYGYTF	-	TRBV6-5	TRBJ1-2	-
TGCGCCAGCAGCCAGCAGACCGTAGCGGGAGGGCCAAGCTACAATGAGCAGTTCTTC	CASSQQTVAGGPSYNEQFF	TRBD2	TRBV4-1	TRBJ2-1	-
TGTGCCAGCTCACCGCGGGACGACGCCTACGAGCAGTACTTC	CASSPRDDAYEQYF	-	TRBV18	TRBJ2-7	-
TGCGCCAGCAGCCCACTAGCGGGAGTAGAGACCCAGTACTTC	CASSPLAGVETQYF	TRBD2	TRBV5-1	TRBJ2-5	-
TGTGCCACCAGCAGAGATAAGGGGTGGACCCAGTACTTC	CATSRDKGWTQYF	-	TRBV15	TRBJ2-5	-
TGTGCCACCAGTGACACCGGGACAGGGAATGAAAAACTGTTTTTT	CATSDTGTGNEKLFF	TRBD1	TRBV24-1	TRBJ1-4	-
TGTGCCAGCAGTTTAAATAGGGGTTCCTACGAGCAGTACTTC	CASSLNRGSYEQYF	-	TRBV27	TRBJ2-7	once
TGTGCCAGCAGCTTAACCGGGACAGGGGGCTCCTACGAGCAGTACTTC	CASSLTGTGGSYEQYF	TRBD1	TRBV7-3	TRBJ2-7	-
TGCGCCAGCAGCCCGCCGAGTGTAGCGTACGAGCAGTACTTC	CASSPPSVAYEQYF	-	TRBV5-1	TRBJ2-7	-
TGTGCCAGCAATGGACCGGGACTCTATGGCTACACCTTC	CASNGPGLYGYTF	-	TRBV28	TRBJ1-2	-
TGCGCCAGCAGCTTCGGACAGGGCGTTGGGGAGACCCAGTACTTC	CASSFGQGVGETQYF	TRBD1	TRBV5-1	TRBJ2-5	-